This record concerns one TCR beta chain sequence. Its antigen is unknown. The data are from a study of T-cell memory formation after mild COVID-19. The overall study: TCR clusters were mostly donor specific. Study-wide results and caveats: SARS-CoV-2 specificity of second-wave clones peaking day 37 was unconfirmed. Several responding clones turned up in pre-infection memory, indicating that cross-reactive memory may have taken part.

The length of the CDR3 is 15 residues. In germline, CDR1 is MNHEY, CDR2 SVGAGI. With V trimmed by 7 bases and J by 4 bases, 12 bases remained unmatched. UMIs and sample barcodes were carried by the TCR alpha and TCR beta cDNA libraries that 5'RACE produced using constant-segment primers. One entry per CDR3 protein results from TCRdb running MiXCR on the 5' RACE reads. The repertoire holds a few hundred thousand distinct CDR3 sequences, with roughly 10% as singletons. Sequenced sample: PBMCs or a T cell subset sorted from them (not recorded which). This clonotype was sampled from a man younger than 35 who had mild COVID-19 (a few samples of this study predate the infection). Cell type and time point are not known. The chain links TRBV6-5 to TRBJ1-2; TRBD1 aligns across 7 bases. In nucleotides, the CDR3 is TGTGCCAGCACCCCTACTCAGGGGGACTCCTATGGCTACACCTTC. Translation: CASTPTQGDSYGYTF.